This T cell receptor beta chain was retrieved from a study of cytomegalovirus exposure and HLA in healthy donors. Primers included in the PCR were 60 Vbeta and 13 Jbeta primers. The assay was immunoSEQ multiplex PCR, and TCRdb's table has in-frame clones only and misses some. The data contain some 80,000 clones, 60% to 85% of them seen just once; the ten biggest clones take up less than 6.5%. Points on this clone: Its antigen is not identified.

Germline values: CDR1 LNHDA, CDR2 SQIVND (reference sequence). Trimming stripped 4 bases from V and 6 bases from J, with 10 bases between. CDR3 length: 13 amino acids. General observations from the study: Both high specificity and high sensitivity reportedly marked the classifier's diagnosis of cytomegalovirus status. V- and J-gene trimming of TCR beta was linked (in a later analysis) to a missense DCLRE1C variant. It is likely that the observed cluster of highly shared sequence variants was a sequencing artifact.

This sequence was found in a man in his late teens or twenties in good health and CMV-seropositive. Sample: PBMCs. V usage is TRBV19 and J usage is TRBJ2-1; tentatively, D is TRBD2 (5 bases). The chain's CDR3 is CASSTTTGNEQFF. The CDR3 region has the DNA TGTGCCAGTAGTACGACTACCGGCAATGAGCAGTTCTTC. Looking up the rest from reference TRBV19 and TRBJ2-1 gives the full variable domain: DGGITQSPKYLFRKEGQNVTLSCEQNLNHDAMYWYRQDPGQGLRLIYYSQIVNDFQKGDIAEGYSVSREKKESFPLTVTSAQKNPTAFYLCASSTTTGNEQFFGPGTRLTVL.